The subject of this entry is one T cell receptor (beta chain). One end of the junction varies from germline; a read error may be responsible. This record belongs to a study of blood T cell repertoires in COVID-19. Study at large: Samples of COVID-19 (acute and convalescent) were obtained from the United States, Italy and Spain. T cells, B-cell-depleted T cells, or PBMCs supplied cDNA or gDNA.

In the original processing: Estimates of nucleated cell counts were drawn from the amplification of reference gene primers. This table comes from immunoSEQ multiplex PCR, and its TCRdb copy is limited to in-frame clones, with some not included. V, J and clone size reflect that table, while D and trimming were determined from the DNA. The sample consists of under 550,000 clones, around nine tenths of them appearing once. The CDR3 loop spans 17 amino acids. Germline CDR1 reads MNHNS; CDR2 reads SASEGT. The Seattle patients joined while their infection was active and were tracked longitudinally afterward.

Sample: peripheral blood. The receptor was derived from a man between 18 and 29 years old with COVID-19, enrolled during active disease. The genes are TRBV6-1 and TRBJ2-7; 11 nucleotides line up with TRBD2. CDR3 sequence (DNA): TGTGCCAGCAGAGAAGCCGCTAGCGGGAGGTTGTCCTACGAGCAGTACTTC. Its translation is CASREAASGRLSYEQYF.